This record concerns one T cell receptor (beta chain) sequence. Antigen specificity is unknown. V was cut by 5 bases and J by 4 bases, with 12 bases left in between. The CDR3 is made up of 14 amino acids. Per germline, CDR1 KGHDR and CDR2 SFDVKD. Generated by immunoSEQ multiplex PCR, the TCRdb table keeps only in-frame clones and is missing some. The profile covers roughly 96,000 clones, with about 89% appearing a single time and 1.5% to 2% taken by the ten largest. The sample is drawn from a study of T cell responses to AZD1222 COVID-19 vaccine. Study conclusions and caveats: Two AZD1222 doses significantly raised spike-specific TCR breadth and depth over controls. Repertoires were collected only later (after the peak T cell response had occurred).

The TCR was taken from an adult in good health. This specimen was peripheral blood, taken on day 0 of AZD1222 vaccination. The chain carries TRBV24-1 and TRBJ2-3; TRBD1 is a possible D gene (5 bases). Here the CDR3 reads CATSAPSGPDTQYF. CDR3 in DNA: TGTGCCACCAGTGCCCCTTCAGGGCCAGATACGCAGTATTTT.